This T cell receptor beta chain came from a study of cytomegalovirus exposure and HLA in healthy donors. Concerning this clone: Its antigen remains unknown.

Sequencing used immunoSEQ multiplex PCR; TCRdb keeps in-frame clones, though not all of them. The sample lists 70,000 or so clones, 94% occurring once. The V gene's germline CDR1 is ENHRY and CDR2 SYGVKD. V was trimmed by 2 bases and J by 0 bases, leaving 11 bases between them. The CDR3 is 16 amino acids. While the first cohort had around 700 subjects, the donors belonged to the separate validation cohort of over a hundred subjects. Study conclusions and caveats: As was reported, the classifier diagnosed cytomegalovirus status with high specificity and sensitivity. The listing of fewer than 200 TCR beta chains classed them as cytomegalovirus-associated. A few CMV-associated chains were confirmed in vitro to be specific for CMV antigens.

The rearrangement links TRBV10-3 to TRBJ2-4, with a tentative D call TRBD2 (6 bases). The sequencing input was PBMCs. This sequence was found in a man younger than 30 in good health and CMV-seropositive. CDR3 loop: CAISERAGLAKNIQYF. The CDR3 DNA reads as TGTGCCATCAGTGAGAGGGCGGGGCTAGCCAAAAACATTCAGTACTTC.